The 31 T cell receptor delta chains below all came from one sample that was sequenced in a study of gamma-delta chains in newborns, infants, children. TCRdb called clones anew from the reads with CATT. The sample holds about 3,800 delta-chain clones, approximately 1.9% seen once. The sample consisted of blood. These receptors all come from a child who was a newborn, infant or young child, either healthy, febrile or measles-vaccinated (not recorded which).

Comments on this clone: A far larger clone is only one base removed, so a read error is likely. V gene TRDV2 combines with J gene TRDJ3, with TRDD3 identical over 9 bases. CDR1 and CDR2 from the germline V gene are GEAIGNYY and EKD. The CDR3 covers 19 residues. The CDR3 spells CACDRLGDPSSRDTRQMFF. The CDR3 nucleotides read TGTGCCTGTGACCGCCTGGGGGATCCCAGCTCCCGGGACACCCGACAGATGTTTTTC.

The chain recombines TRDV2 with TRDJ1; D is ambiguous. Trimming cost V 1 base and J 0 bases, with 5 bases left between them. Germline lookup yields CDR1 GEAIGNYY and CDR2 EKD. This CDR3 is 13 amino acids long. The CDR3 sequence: CACDTWDTDKLIF. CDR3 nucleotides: TGTGCCTGTGACACGTGGGACACCGATAAACTCATCTTT.

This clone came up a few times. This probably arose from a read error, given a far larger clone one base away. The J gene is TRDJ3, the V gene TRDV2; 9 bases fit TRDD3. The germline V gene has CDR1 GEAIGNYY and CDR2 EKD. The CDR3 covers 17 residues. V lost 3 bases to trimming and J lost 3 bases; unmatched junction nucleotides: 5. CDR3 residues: CACDYWGSFWDTRQMFF. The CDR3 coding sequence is TGTGCCTGTGACTACTGGGGGAGCTTCTGGGACACCCGACAGATGTTTTTC.

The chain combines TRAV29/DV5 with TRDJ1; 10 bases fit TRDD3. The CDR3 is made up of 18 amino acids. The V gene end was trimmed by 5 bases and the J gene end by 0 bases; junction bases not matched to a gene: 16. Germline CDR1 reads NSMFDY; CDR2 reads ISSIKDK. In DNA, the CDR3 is TGTGCAGCCCCCGCGCGAGTAGGAGGGGGATACGACACCGATAAACTCATCTTT. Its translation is CAAPARVGGGYDTDKLIF.

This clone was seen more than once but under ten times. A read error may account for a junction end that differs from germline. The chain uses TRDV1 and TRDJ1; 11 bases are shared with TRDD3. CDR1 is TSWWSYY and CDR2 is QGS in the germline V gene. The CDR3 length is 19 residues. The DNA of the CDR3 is TGTGCTCTTGGGGAACGACCCCTGGGGGATACTGCCTCCACCGATAAGCTCATCTTT. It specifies CALGERPLGDTASTDKLIF.

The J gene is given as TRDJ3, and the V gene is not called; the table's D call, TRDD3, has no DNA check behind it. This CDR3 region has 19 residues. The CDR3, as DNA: TGTGCCTGTGGCATACTGGGGGAGTCTAGCTCCTGGGACACCCGACAGATGTTTTTC. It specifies CACGILGESSSWDTRQMFF.

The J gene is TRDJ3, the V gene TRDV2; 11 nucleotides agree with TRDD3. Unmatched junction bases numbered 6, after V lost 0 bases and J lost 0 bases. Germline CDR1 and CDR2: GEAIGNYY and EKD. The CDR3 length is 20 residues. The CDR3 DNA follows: TGTGCCTGTGACACCTGGGGGATACGGACCAGCTCCTGGGACACCCGACAGATGTTTTTC. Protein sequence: CACDTWGIRTSSWDTRQMFF.

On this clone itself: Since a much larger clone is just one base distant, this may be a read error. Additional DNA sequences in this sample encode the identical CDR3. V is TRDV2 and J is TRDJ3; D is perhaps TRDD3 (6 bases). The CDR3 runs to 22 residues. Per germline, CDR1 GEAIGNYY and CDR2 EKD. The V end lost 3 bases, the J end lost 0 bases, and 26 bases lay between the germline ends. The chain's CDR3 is CACDPVLGHPPGDSWDTRQMFF. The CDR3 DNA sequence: TGTGCCTGTGACCCCGTACTAGGACATCCCCCGGGGGACTCCTGGGACACCCGACAGATGTTTTTC.

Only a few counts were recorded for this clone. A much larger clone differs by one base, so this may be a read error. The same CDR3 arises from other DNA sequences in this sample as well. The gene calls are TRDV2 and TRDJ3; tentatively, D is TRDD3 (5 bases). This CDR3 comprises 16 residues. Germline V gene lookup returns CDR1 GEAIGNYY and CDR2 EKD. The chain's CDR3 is CACDPVGSWDTRQMFF. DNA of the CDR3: TGTGCCTGTGATCCCGTCGGCTCCTGGGACACCCGGCAGATGTTTTTC.

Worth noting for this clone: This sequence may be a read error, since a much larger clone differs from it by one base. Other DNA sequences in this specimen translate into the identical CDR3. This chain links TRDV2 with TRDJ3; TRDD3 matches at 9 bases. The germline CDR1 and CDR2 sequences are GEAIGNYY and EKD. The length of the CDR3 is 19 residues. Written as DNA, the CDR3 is TGTGCCTGTGACACGATACTGGGGGACCTCTCCTGGGACACCCGGCAGATGTTTTTC. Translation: CACDTILGDLSWDTRQMFF.

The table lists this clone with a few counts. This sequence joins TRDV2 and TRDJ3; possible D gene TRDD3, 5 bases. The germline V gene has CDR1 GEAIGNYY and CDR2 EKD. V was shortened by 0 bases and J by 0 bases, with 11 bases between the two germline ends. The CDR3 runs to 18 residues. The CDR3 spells CACDTAGTSSWDTRQMFF. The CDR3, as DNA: TGTGCCTGTGACACCGCTGGGACAAGCTCCTGGGACACCCGACAGATGTTTTTC.

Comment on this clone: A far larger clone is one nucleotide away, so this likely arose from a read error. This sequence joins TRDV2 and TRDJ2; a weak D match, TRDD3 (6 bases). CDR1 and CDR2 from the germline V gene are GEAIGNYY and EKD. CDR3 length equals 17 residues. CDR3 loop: CARDTSSGGPLTAQLFF. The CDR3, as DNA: TGTGCCCGTGACACGTCTAGTGGGGGCCCCTTGACAGCACAACTCTTCTTT.

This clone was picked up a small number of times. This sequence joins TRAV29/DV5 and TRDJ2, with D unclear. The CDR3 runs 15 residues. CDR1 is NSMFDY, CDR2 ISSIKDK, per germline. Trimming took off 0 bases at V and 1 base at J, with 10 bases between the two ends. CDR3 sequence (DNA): TGTGCAGCAAGCGTCGGGTCCGGTTTGACAGCACAACTCTTCTTT. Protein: CAASVGSGLTAQLFF.

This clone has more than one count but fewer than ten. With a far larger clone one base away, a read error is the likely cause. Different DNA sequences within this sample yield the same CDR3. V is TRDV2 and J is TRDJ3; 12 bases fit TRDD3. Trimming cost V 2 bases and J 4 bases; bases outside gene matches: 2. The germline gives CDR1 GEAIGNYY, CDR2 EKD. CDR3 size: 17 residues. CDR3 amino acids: CACDILGDTWDTRQMFF. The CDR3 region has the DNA TGTGCCTGTGACATACTGGGGGATACTTGGGACACCCGACAGATGTTTTTC.

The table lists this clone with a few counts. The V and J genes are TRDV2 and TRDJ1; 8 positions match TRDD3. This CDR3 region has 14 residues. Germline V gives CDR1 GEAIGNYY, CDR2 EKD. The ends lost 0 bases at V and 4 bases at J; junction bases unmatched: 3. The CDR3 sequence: CACDTWGIFDKLIF. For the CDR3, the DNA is TGTGCCTGTGACACCTGGGGGATCTTCGATAAACTCATCTTT.

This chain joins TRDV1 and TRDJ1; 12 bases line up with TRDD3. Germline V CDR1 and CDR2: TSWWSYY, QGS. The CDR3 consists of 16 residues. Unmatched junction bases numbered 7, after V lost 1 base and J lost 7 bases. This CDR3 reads CALGERPGGYGLKLIF. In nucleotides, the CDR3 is TGTGCTCTTGGGGAACGCCCTGGGGGATACGGCCTTAAACTCATCTTT.

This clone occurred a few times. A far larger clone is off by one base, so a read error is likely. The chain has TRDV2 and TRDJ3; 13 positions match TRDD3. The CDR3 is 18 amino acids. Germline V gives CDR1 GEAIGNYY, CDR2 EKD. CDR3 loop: CACVLGDTSSWDIRQMFF. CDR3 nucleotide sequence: TGTGCCTGTGTACTGGGGGATACGAGCTCCTGGGACATCCGACAGATGTTTTTC.

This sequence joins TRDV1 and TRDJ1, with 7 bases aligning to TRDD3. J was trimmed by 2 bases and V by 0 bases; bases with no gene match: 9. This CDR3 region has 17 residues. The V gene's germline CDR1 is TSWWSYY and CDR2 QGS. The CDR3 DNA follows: TGTGCTCTTGGGGAACTTCCTGGGGGTCCCCAGACCGATAAACTCATCTTT. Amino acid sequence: CALGELPGGPQTDKLIF.

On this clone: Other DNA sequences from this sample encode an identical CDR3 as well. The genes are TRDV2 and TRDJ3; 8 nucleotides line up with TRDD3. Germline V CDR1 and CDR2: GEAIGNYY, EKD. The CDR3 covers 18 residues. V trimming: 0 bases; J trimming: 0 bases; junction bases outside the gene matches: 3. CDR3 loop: CACDTVLGASWDTRQMFF. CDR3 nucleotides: TGTGCCTGTGACACCGTACTGGGGGCCTCCTGGGACACCCGACAGATGTTTTTC.

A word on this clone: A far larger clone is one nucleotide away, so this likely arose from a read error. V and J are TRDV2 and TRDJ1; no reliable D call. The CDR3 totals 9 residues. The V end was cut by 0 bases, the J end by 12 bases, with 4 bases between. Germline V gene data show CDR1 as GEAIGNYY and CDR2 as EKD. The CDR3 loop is CACDTGFIF. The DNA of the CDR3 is TGTGCCTGTGACACCGGATTCATCTTT.

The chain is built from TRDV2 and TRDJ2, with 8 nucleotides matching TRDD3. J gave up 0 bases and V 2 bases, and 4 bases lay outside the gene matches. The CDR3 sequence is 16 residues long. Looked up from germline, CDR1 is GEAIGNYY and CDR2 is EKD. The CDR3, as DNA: TGTGCCTGTGACATACTGGGGGCTGCTTTGACAGCACAACTCTTCTTT. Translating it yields CACDILGAALTAQLFF.

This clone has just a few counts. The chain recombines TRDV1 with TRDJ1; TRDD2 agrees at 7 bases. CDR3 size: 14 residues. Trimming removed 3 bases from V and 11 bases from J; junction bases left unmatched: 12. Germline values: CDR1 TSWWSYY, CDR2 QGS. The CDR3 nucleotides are TGTGCTCTTGGGGACCCCTTCCTTTTCGTGACCCTCATCTTT. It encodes CALGDPFLFVTLIF.

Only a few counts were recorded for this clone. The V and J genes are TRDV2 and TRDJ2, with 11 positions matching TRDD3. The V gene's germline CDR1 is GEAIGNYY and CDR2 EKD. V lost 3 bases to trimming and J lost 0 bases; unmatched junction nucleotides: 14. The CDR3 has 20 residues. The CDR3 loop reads CACDPLRPWGIPALTAQLFF. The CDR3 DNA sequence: TGTGCCTGTGACCCCCTTCGTCCCTGGGGGATACCCGCTTTGACAGCACAACTCTTCTTT.

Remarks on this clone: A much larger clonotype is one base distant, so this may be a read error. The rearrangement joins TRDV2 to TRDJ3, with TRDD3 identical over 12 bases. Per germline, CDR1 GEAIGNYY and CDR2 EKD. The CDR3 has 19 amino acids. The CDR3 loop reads CACDTGWGIRRWDTRRMFF. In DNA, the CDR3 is TGTGCCTGTGACACCGGCTGGGGGATACGTCGCTGGGACACCCGACGGATGTTTTTC.

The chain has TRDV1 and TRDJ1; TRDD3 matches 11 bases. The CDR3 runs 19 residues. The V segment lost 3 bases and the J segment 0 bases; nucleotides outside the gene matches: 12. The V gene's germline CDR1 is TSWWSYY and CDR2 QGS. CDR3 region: CALGETWGIRWGYTDKLIF. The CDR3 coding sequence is TGTGCTCTTGGGGAGACATGGGGGATACGCTGGGGGTACACCGATAAACTCATCTTT.

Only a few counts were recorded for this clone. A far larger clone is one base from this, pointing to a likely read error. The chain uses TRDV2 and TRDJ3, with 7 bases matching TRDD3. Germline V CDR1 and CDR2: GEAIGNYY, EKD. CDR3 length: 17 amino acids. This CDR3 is CACDTWGSSWGTRQMFF. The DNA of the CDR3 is TGTGCCTGTGACACCTGGGGGAGCTCCTGGGGCACCCGACAGATGTTTTTC.

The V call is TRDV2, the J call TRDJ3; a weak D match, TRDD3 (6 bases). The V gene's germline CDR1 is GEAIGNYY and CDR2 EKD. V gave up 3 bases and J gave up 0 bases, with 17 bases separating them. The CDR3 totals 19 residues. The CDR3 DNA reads TGTGCCTGTGACGACCTATGGGGGGCCAGCTCCTGGGACACCCGACAGATGTTTTTC. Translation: CACDDLWGASSWDTRQMFF.

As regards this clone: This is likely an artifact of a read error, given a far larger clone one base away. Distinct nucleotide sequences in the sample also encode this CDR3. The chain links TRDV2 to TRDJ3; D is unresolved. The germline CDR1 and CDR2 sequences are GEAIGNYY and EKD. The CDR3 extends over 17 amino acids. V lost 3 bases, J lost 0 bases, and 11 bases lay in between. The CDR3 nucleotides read TGTGCCTGTGACGTACTAGGGAGCTCCTGGGACACCCGACAGATGTTTTTC. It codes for CACDVLGSSWDTRQMFF.

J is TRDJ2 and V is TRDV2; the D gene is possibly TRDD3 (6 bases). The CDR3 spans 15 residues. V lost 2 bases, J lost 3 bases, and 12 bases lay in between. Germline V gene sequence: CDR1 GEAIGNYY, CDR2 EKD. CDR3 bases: TGTGCCTGTGACAGTCTGGGGACCCTGACAGCACAACTCTTCTTT. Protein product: CACDSLGTLTAQLFF.

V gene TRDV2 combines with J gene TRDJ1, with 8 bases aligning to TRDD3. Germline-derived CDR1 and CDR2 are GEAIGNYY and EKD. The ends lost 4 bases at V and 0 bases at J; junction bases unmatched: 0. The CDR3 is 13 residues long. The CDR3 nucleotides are TGTGCCTGTGATGGGGGATACACCGATAAACTCATCTTT. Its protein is CACDGGYTDKLIF.

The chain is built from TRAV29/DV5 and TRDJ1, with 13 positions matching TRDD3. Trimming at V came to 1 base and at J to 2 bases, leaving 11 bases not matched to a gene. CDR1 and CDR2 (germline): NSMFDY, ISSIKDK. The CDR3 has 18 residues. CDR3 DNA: TGTGCAGCAAGCCCTCGTACTGGGGGATACGAGGGGACCGATAAACTCATCTTT. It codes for CAASPRTGGYEGTDKLIF. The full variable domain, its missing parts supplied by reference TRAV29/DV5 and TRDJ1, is DQQVKQNSPSLSVQEGRISILNCDYTNSMFDYFLWYKKYPAEGPTFLISISSIKDKNEDGRFTVFLNKSAKHLSLHIVPSQPGDSAVYFCAASPRTGGYEGTDKLIFGKGTRVTVEP.